Shown below are 29 T cell receptor beta chains from a single sample sequenced in a study of T cell repertoires and leukemia-associated antigens (dated by TCRdb to 2018 to 2020). Their antigen targets remain unknown. Library preparation employed 5' RACE. Sequencer: Illumina MiSeq. TCRdb reworked the public reads: Q25 trimming with fastp, MiXCR clone assembly, productive beta chains retained. Rows with one shared CDR3 protein collapse into an entry with the most common genes and DNA. Across this sample there are about 15,000 distinct CDR3 sequences, with 39% seen only once. Around 9% of the sample rests with the top ten. The sample comprised CD3+ T cells sorted from blood and cultured. The receptors originated from a female donor in good health.

Judged by abundance, this clonotype is medium-sized (0.01 to 0.1%). The gene calls are TRBV5-1 and TRBJ2-3; D possibly corresponds to TRBD1 (6 bases). Germline values: CDR1 SGHRS, CDR2 YFSETQ. The CDR3 is 16 amino acids. Trimming stripped 0 bases from V and 4 bases from J, with 15 bases between. The CDR3: CASSLEGGRPADTQYF. The DNA for the CDR3 is TGCGCCAGCAGCTTGGAAGGGGGAAGGCCAGCAGATACGCAGTATTTT.

This clonotype ranks as medium-sized (0.01 to 0.1%). V gene TRBV7-8 combines with J gene TRBJ2-5, with D possibly TRBD2 on 5 matching bases. Germline V gene sequence: CDR1 SGHVS, CDR2 FQNEAQ. V lost 4 bases and J 4 bases, leaving 22 bases between the germline ends. The CDR3 totals 17 residues. CDR3 sequence: CASSSAGGSARRETQYF. The CDR3 DNA is TGTGCCAGCAGCTCTGCGGGTGGGAGTGCGAGACGAGAGACCCAGTACTTC. The variable domain in full, with the rest retrieved from reference TRBV7-8 and TRBJ2-5, is GAGVSQSPRYKVAKRGQDVALRCDPISGHVSLFWYQQALGQGPEFLTYFQNEAQLDKSGLPSDRFFAERPEGSVSTLKIQRTQQEDSAVYLCASSSAGGSARRETQYFGPGTRLLVL.

This clonotype turned up a few times. One junction end disagrees with the germline gene, perhaps due to a read error. The V and J genes are TRBV3-1 and TRBJ2-3; 8 nucleotides agree with TRBD1. This CDR3 is built from 15 residues. Germline CDR1 is LGHDT and CDR2 is YNNKEL (reference sequence). CDR3 protein: CASSPNPQGTGTQYF. CDR3 bases: TGTGCCAGCAGCCCAAACCCCCAGGGGACAGGTACGCAGTATTTT.

In its sample, this clonotype was seen a few times. The gene calls are TRBV4-3 and TRBJ2-1, with unresolved D. V gave up 0 bases and J gave up 10 bases, with 16 bases separating them. The length of the CDR3 is 15 residues. Looked up from germline, CDR1 is LGHNA and CDR2 is YSLEER. The CDR3: CASSQDYNSAVEQFF. CDR3 sequence (DNA): TGCGCCAGCAGCCAAGACTATAATTCTGCGGTGGAGCAGTTCTTC.

The CDR3 region is CSAREAGFLSNEQFF. The DNA for the CDR3 is TGCAGTGCTAGAGAGGCGGGATTCCTTAGCAATGAGCAGTTCTTC. The J gene is TRBJ2-1, the V gene TRBV20-1; a possible D gene is TRBD2 (6 bases). CDR1 is DFQATT and CDR2 is SNEGSKA in the germline V gene (reference sequence). Deletions cut 0 bases from V and 6 bases from J, with 15 bases between. This CDR3 region has 15 residues.

J is TRBJ2-3 and V is TRBV5-1; D might be TRBD2 (5 bases). There are 13 residues in the CDR3. V lost 0 bases and J 11 bases, leaving 13 bases between the germline ends. Germline V gene sequence: CDR1 SGHRS, CDR2 YFSETQ. The CDR3 DNA sequence: TGCGCCAGCAGCTTGGGGCTAGCAAATGAGCAGTATTTT. The encoded protein is CASSLGLANEQYF.

Within the sample, this clonotype is medium-sized. J is TRBJ2-7 and V is TRBV20-1; D may correspond to TRBD1 or TRBD2 (6 bases each). The CDR3 is 13 amino acids. Germline CDR1 is DFQATT and CDR2 is SNEGSKA (reference sequence). The V and J ends lost 5 bases and 1 base respectively, with 12 bases between them. CDR3 sequence reads: CSALGGFSYEQYF. The DNA for the CDR3 is TGCAGTGCTCTGGGGGGCTTTTCCTACGAGCAGTACTTC.

The chain uses TRBV5-1 and TRBJ2-1; 7 bases match TRBD2. J gave up 7 bases and V 4 bases, and 14 bases lay outside the gene matches. This CDR3 has 16 amino acids. From germline, CDR1 is SGHRS and CDR2 YFSETQ. CDR3 region: CASSPTLSGISNEQFF. The DNA for the CDR3 is TGCGCCAGCAGCCCAACTTTGAGCGGGATAAGTAATGAGCAGTTCTTC.

There are many counts of this clonotype. The germline gene is not matched at one end of the junction; a read error may be the cause. The chain links TRBV29-1 to TRBJ2-1; D is perhaps TRBD2 (7 bases). The germline V gene encodes CDR1 SQVTM and CDR2 ANQGSEA. CDR3 size: 14 residues. CDR3 bases: TGCAGCGTTCGGGGGGCAGGCTCCTACAGTGAGCAGTTCTTC. Its translation is CSVRGAGSYSEQFF.

Judged by abundance, this clonotype is medium-sized (0.01 to 0.1%). The gene calls are TRBV7-2 and TRBJ2-1; D not resolved. Germline CDR1 SGHTA, CDR2 FQGNSA. This CDR3 spans 15 amino acids. The V and J ends lost 5 bases and 4 bases respectively, with 15 bases between them. The DNA of the CDR3 is TGTGCCAGCAGCCCCGGTCTAGATATGTACAATGAGCAGTTCTTC. Translated, it gives CASSPGLDMYNEQFF.

The V and J genes are TRBV2 and TRBJ1-1; D unresolved. The CDR3 totals 13 residues. The V gene lost 1 base and the J gene lost 5 bases, with 8 bases spanning the gap. Germline CDR1 and CDR2: SNHLY and FYNNEI. The CDR3: CASSEVRWTEAFF. CDR3 DNA sequence: TGTGCCAGCAGTGAAGTTCGGTGGACTGAAGCTTTCTTT.

This clonotype was picked up many times. The chain employs TRBV5-1 and TRBJ2-1; TRBD2 aligns across 8 bases. The CDR3 has 14 amino acids. The V and J ends lost 5 bases and 2 bases, in that order; junction bases with no gene match: 3. The V gene's germline CDR1 is SGHRS and CDR2 YFSETQ. CDR3 nucleotides: TGCGCCAGCAGACGGGAGGGACCCTACAATGAGCAGTTCTTC. Translated: CASRREGPYNEQFF.

By its share, this clonotype is large. The V and J genes are TRBV20-1 and TRBJ2-2, with TRBD2 as a possible D gene (6 bases). The CDR3 contains 14 residues. V dropped 5 bases and J dropped 3 bases, with 13 bases sitting between them. Germline-derived CDR1 and CDR2 are DFQATT and SNEGSKA (reference sequence). This chain's CDR3 is CSAVRETYTGELFF. CDR3 bases: TGCAGTGCTGTACGGGAGACGTACACCGGGGAGCTGTTTTTT.

This clonotype has just a few counts. This chain connects TRBV20-1 to TRBJ1-2; TRBD1 might be the D (5 bases). The germline V gene has CDR1 DFQATT and CDR2 SNEGSKA (reference sequence). The CDR3 covers 15 residues. Trimming stripped 4 bases from V and 6 bases from J, with 21 bases between. The CDR3 here is CSAMSSRGYIDGYTF. DNA of the CDR3: TGCAGTGCTATGTCTTCTAGGGGTTATATAGATGGCTACACCTTC.

This chain connects TRBV6-1 to TRBJ1-2; unclear D gene. The V gene lost 1 base and the J gene lost 6 bases, with 12 bases spanning the gap. This CDR3 region has 14 residues. Germline CDR1 MNHNS, CDR2 SASEGT. The CDR3 DNA follows: TGTGCCAGCAGTGAAGTCGGGCAGGTCCATGGCTACACCTTC. Translating gives CASSEVGQVHGYTF.

To note about this clonotype: The CDR3 ends on some other residue instead of the conserved phenylalanine or tryptophan, so this is likely a read error. Because the CDR3's place on the DNA is in doubt, the DNA is left out and the CDR3 is given as listed by TCRdb. The V and J genes are TRBV27 and TRBJ2-1. Inclusive of both ends, the CDR3 amounts to 12 amino acids. Germline assignment: CDR1 MNHEY and CDR2 SMNVEV (reference sequence). Here the CDR3 reads CASSSLENEQLL.

V gene TRBV7-2 combines with J gene TRBJ2-1; possible D gene TRBD2, 5 bases. V was trimmed by 5 bases and J by 8 bases, leaving 19 bases between them. Per germline, CDR1 SGHTA and CDR2 FQGNSA. The CDR3 consists of 15 residues. The DNA for the CDR3 is TGTGCCAGCAGCCGCCCCCCTAGCTTATACGATGAGCAGTTCTTC. This gives the protein CASSRPPSLYDEQFF.

By frequency in the sample, this clonotype is medium-sized. CDR3 residues: CASSHGLAGDGAKNIQYF. The CDR3 nucleotides are TGCGCCAGCAGCCATGGACTAGCGGGAGACGGGGCCAAAAACATTCAGTACTTC. The chain recombines TRBV5-1 with TRBJ2-4, with TRBD2 matching 13 bases. The V segment lost 4 bases and the J segment 1 base; nucleotides outside the gene matches: 8. The CDR3 loop spans 18 amino acids. Germline CDR1 reads SGHRS; CDR2 reads YFSETQ. The full variable domain, in which reference TRBV5-1 and TRBJ2-4 provide the parts outside the CDR3, is KAGVTQTPRYLIKTRGQQVTLSCSPISGHRSVSWYQQTPGQGLQFLFEYFSETQRNKGNFPGRFSGRQFSNSRSEMNVSTLELGDSALYLCASSHGLAGDGAKNIQYFGAGTRLSVL.

V gene TRBV5-1 combines with J gene TRBJ1-2, with D uncertain. Trimming shortened V by 4 bases and J by 4 bases, and 14 bases separated the two germline ends. There are 14 residues in the CDR3. The V gene's germline CDR1 is SGHRS and CDR2 YFSETQ. The CDR3: CASSPRVPSYGYTF. CDR3 coding DNA: TGCGCCAGCAGCCCCCGGGTCCCCTCCTATGGCTACACCTTC.

At least ten counts were recorded for this clonotype. The V gene is TRBV5-4, the J gene TRBJ2-7; TRBD1 might be the D (5 bases). The CDR3 has 19 residues. Germline values: CDR1 SGHNT, CDR2 YYREEE (reference sequence). V lost 4 bases, J lost 0 bases, and 26 bases lay in between. CDR3 loop: CASSTIKGNRPPNSYEQYF. The CDR3 region has the DNA TGTGCCAGCAGCACTATAAAAGGGAACAGGCCGCCAAACTCCTACGAGCAGTACTTC.

A note on this clonotype: A read error may produce the germline difference seen at one junction end. The chain carries TRBV27 and TRBJ1-6; 8 positions match TRBD1. The germline CDR1 and CDR2 sequences are MNHEY and SMNVEV (reference sequence). CDR3 size: 16 residues. The CDR3: CACSLSHRGSDSPLHF. The DNA of the CDR3 is TGTGCCTGCAGCCTTTCTCACAGGGGGAGTGATTCACCCCTCCACTTT.

The genes are TRBV2 and TRBJ1-2, with D perhaps matching TRBD1 (6 bases). CDR3 length equals 15 residues. Per germline, CDR1 SNHLY and CDR2 FYNNEI. Between the trimmed V and J ends, which lost 10 bases and 8 bases, there was a span of 26 bases. In DNA form, the CDR3 reads TGTGCCACAGAAGGATTCCCCAGGACAGCCTACGGCTACACCTTC. This sequence encodes CATEGFPRTAYGYTF.

Comments on this clonotype: At one of its ends the junction is not consistent with the germline gene, which may arise from a read error. The chain joins TRBV7-2 to TRBJ2-7, with D unresolved. The germline CDR1 and CDR2 sequences are SGHTA and FQGNSA. The CDR3 length is 13 residues. The CDR3 loop is CASSLSSLYEQHF. In nucleotides, the CDR3 is TGTGCCAGCAGCTTGTCCTCGCTCTACGAGCAGCACTTC.

This clonotype was picked up many times. The genes are TRBV30 and TRBJ1-1, with D uncertain. CDR1 and CDR2 from the germline V gene are GTSNPN and SVGIG (reference sequence). The CDR3 loop spans 13 amino acids. Trimming stripped 2 bases from V and 1 base from J, with 8 bases between. CDR3 nucleotide sequence: TGTGCCTGGAGTCGTTCCCCGAACACTGAAGCTTTCTTT. Translating it yields CAWSRSPNTEAFF.

This CDR3 is CASSLYAGEYTEAFF. The CDR3 DNA reads as TGCGCCAGCAGCTTGTATGCAGGGGAGTACACTGAAGCTTTCTTT. This chain uses TRBV5-1 with TRBJ1-1; TRBD1 is a possible D gene (6 bases). CDR1 SGHRS and CDR2 YFSETQ come from the germline V gene. Trimming left V 1 base short and J 3 bases short, with 13 bases between. The CDR3 sequence is 15 residues long.

The table lists this clonotype with many counts. One base away lies a much larger clone, so this may be a sequencing read error. J is TRBJ2-1 and V is TRBV4-2, with TRBD2 identical over 9 bases. CDR1 and CDR2 (germline): LGHNA, YNFKEQ. The CDR3 totals 17 residues. Here the CDR3 reads CASSQEDSGRTYNERFF. CDR3 nucleotides: TGTGCCAGCAGCCAAGAGGACAGCGGGAGGACCTACAATGAGCGGTTCTTC.

The CDR3: CASSLAGRPGELFF. The CDR3 DNA sequence: TGCGCCAGCAGCTTGGCCGGCAGACCCGGGGAGCTGTTTTTT. The chain uses TRBV5-1 and TRBJ2-2; D is unclear. The CDR3 runs 14 residues. Germline V gene lookup returns CDR1 SGHRS and CDR2 YFSETQ. Trimming shortened V by 0 bases and J by 6 bases, and 9 bases separated the two germline ends.

The chain links TRBV5-1 to TRBJ2-3; a weak D match, TRBD1 (6 bases). The V end lost 4 bases, the J end lost 2 bases, and 11 bases lay between the germline ends. Germline CDR1 and CDR2: SGHRS and YFSETQ. This CDR3 region has 14 residues. The CDR3 reads CASSDQGPTDTQYF. DNA of the CDR3: TGCGCCAGCAGCGATCAGGGGCCCACAGATACGCAGTATTTT.

The gene calls are TRBV20-1 and TRBJ1-3; D remains unclear. Trimming took 3 bases from V and 0 from J, leaving 9 bases between them. The germline CDR1 and CDR2 sequences are DFQATT and SNEGSKA (reference sequence). This CDR3 region has 14 residues. The CDR3 bases are TGCAGTGCTAGGGGCCTAAGCTCTGGAAACACCATATATTTT. Translation gives CSARGLSSGNTIYF.